These 25 T cell receptor beta chains were all obtained from the same sample, sequenced in a study of PD-1 blockade in mismatch repair-deficient tumors. The method was immunoSEQ multiplex PCR; TCRdb's version includes in-frame clones alone and lacks a portion of them. The data show some 100,000 clones, with approximately 83% seen just once and around 6.9% held by the top ten. Sequenced material: peripheral blood, taken roughly eight months after starting pembrolizumab. These receptors originate from an adult with mismatch repair-deficient cancer.

This sequence joins TRBV27 and TRBJ1-2; unclear D gene. This CDR3 is built from 15 residues. The germline gives CDR1 MNHEY, CDR2 SMNVEV (reference sequence). Trimming stripped 5 bases from V and 7 bases from J, with 20 bases between. In DNA, the CDR3 is TGTGCCAGCAGTCCTAATGGCCAAAATGGTCTTGGCTACACCTTC. Translating gives CASSPNGQNGLGYTF.

This chain uses TRBV7-2 with TRBJ2-7, with no clear D. This CDR3 is built from 14 residues. Germline V lookup: CDR1 SGHTA, CDR2 FQGNSA. V shed 5 bases and J shed 4 bases, with 15 bases lying between them. The CDR3, as DNA: TGTGCCAGCAGCCCATCCAGTCGGATTTACGAGCAGTACTTC. It is translated as CASSPSSRIYEQYF. The full variable domain, with the rest looked up from reference TRBV7-2 and TRBJ2-7, is GAGVSQSPSNKVTEKGKDVELRCDPISGHTALYWYRQSLGQGLEFLIYFQGNSAPDKSGLPSDRFSAERTGGSVSTLTIQRTQQEDSAVYLCASSPSSRIYEQYFGPGTRLTVT.

This clone is deemed medium-sized (0.01 to 0.1%). The J gene is TRBJ2-4, the V gene TRBV5-6; D is unclear. This CDR3 comprises 13 residues. Trimming removed 6 bases from V and 10 bases from J, with 17 bases in between. Germline V gene data show CDR1 as SGHDT and CDR2 as YYEEEE. The CDR3 loop reads CASTRGDGQIQYF. Written as DNA, the CDR3 is TGTGCCAGCACCCGAGGAGATGGGCAAATTCAGTACTTC.

The chain has TRBV30 and TRBJ2-7; D possibly matches TRBD1 or TRBD2 (5 bases each). This CDR3 is built from 13 residues. Germline V CDR1 and CDR2: GTSNPN, SVGIG (reference sequence). Trimming stripped 0 bases from V and 9 bases from J, with 15 bases between. The CDR3 DNA follows: TGTGCCTGGAGTGTTGGCGGGCTTGGGGGGCAGTACTTC. Its translation is CAWSVGGLGGQYF.

This clone has a handful of counts. Other nucleotide sequences in the sample specify the same CDR3. J is TRBJ2-1 and V is TRBV7-9; D is unclear. Germline values: CDR1 SEHNR, CDR2 FQNEAQ (reference sequence). V was cut by 3 bases and J by 7 bases, with 7 bases left in between. This CDR3 spans 12 amino acids. CDR3 in amino acids: CASSFGVNEQFF. The CDR3 DNA reads TGTGCCAGCAGCTTTGGGGTTAATGAGCAGTTCTTC.

There are a few counts of this clone. The chain links TRBV6-5 to TRBJ2-1, with TRBD1 matching 10 bases. This CDR3 has 14 amino acids. Germline V gives CDR1 MNHEY, CDR2 SVGAGI. Trimming removed 10 bases from V and 9 bases from J; junction bases left unmatched: 12. The DNA for the CDR3 is TGTGCCACCTACGCGACAGGGGGCCGGCGTGAGCAGTTCTTC. This sequence encodes CATYATGGRREQFF.

The chain employs TRBV29-1 and TRBJ1-1; 8 bases agree with TRBD1. V shed 3 bases, J shed 5 bases, and the junction held 5 bases outside the gene matches. Germline V gene sequence: CDR1 SQVTM, CDR2 ANQGSEA. This CDR3 has 13 amino acids. In nucleotides, the CDR3 is TGCAGCGTTGAGGCAGGGGGCTGGACTGAAGCTTTCTTT. It translates to CSVEAGGWTEAFF.

CDR3 sequence: CASSSGQGFPETQYF. Written as DNA, the CDR3 is TGTGCCAGCAGCTCGGGACAGGGTTTCCCAGAGACCCAGTACTTC. The chain links TRBV9 to TRBJ2-5, with TRBD1 identical over 9 bases. Per the germline V gene, CDR1 is SGDLS and CDR2 is YYNGEE. J lost 4 bases, V lost 4 bases, and 8 bases had no gene match. This CDR3 spans 15 amino acids.

As regards this clone: The germline gene is not matched at one end of the junction; a read error may be the cause. The chain links TRBV2 to TRBJ2-1; D is unresolved. Looked up from germline, CDR1 is SNHLY and CDR2 is FYNNEI. The CDR3 is 13 residues long. Here the CDR3 reads CASSASAVALGVF. CDR3 bases: TGTGCCAGCAGTGCAAGTGCAGTAGCCCTTGGAGTCTTC.

The rearrangement links TRBV23-1 to TRBJ2-7; TRBD1 aligns across 10 bases. TRBV23-1 is treated as an ORF (open reading frame) with a function not yet certain. The trim removed 6 bases at V and 4 bases at J, leaving 9 bases unmatched. The CDR3 length is 15 residues. The CDR3 nucleotides read TGCGCCAGCAGCTATTCCGGGACAGGGGAATACGAGCAGTACTTC. The encoded protein is CASSYSGTGEYEQYF.

The rearrangement joins TRBV10-1 to TRBJ2-7; a possible D gene is TRBD1 (5 bases). The CDR3 covers 11 residues. Germline V gene lookup returns CDR1 WNHNN and CDR2 SYGVQD (reference sequence). Trimming removed 8 bases at V and 0 bases at J, with 5 bases between. DNA of the CDR3: TGCGCCAGCCAGGGCTCCTACGAGCAGTACTTC. Its translation: CASQGSYEQYF.

The V gene is TRBV6-4, the J gene TRBJ1-2; 9 positions match TRBD1. This CDR3 region has 13 residues. Germline CDR1 MRHNA, CDR2 SNTAGT. J gave up 8 bases and V 5 bases, and 6 bases lay outside the gene matches. In DNA form, the CDR3 reads TGTGCCAGCAGTCTCGACAGGGGGAAAGGCTACACCTTC. Its protein product is CASSLDRGKGYTF.

This chain joins TRBV29-1 and TRBJ2-3, with TRBD1 as a possible D gene (6 bases). The germline gives CDR1 SQVTM, CDR2 ANQGSEA. This CDR3 region has 11 residues. The V gene lost 6 bases and the J gene lost 4 bases, with 8 bases spanning the gap. CDR3 amino acids: CSVWGPDTQYF. CDR3 sequence (DNA): TGCAGCGTCTGGGGGCCAGATACGCAGTATTTT.

The chain carries TRBV11-2 and TRBJ2-6; D unclear. The CDR3 runs to 16 residues. Germline lookup yields CDR1 SGHAT and CDR2 FQNNGV. V dropped 1 base and J dropped 0 bases, with 7 bases sitting between them. The DNA of the CDR3 is TGTGCCAGCAGCTTAGGACACGCCTCTGGGGCCAACGTCCTGACTTTC. It codes for CASSLGHASGANVLTF.

The chain couples TRBV14 to TRBJ2-1, with D unresolved. This CDR3 has 12 residues. Germline CDR1 is SGHDN and CDR2 is FVKESK. With 0 bases removed from V and 15 bases from J, the gap between germline ends came to 12 bases. The CDR3 coding sequence is TGTGCCAGCAGCCAAGACTGGGCCTCGGCGTTCTTC. Its translation is CASSQDWASAFF.

V gene TRBV7-3 combines with J gene TRBJ2-5; D not resolved. This CDR3 comprises 13 residues. The ends were cut back, 0 bases at V and 5 bases at J, with 7 bases in the middle. Germline CDR1 SGHTA, CDR2 FQGTGA. The CDR3 reads CASSLTAGETQYF. The CDR3 region has the DNA TGTGCCAGCAGCTTAACCGCCGGGGAGACCCAGTACTTC. Based on the CDR3 plus reference TRBV7-3 and TRBJ2-5, the full variable domain is GAGVSQTPSNKVTEKGKYVELRCDPISGHTALYWYRQSLGQGPEFLIYFQGTGAADDSGLPNDRFFAVRPEGSVSTLKIQRTERGDSAVYLCASSLTAGETQYFGPGTRLLVL.

Only one count was recorded for this clone. The chain combines TRBV28 with TRBJ1-4, with TRBD1 matching over 7 bases. The V gene's germline CDR1 is MDHEN and CDR2 SYDVKM. CDR3 length: 15 amino acids. V shed 2 bases, J shed 4 bases, and the junction held 4 bases outside the gene matches. CDR3 DNA sequence: TGTGCCAGCAGTTTACCGACAGGGAATAATGAAAAACTGTTTTTT. It codes for CASSLPTGNNEKLFF.

The chain combines TRBV25-1 with TRBJ2-3, with 7 nucleotides matching TRBD2. J gave up 3 bases and V 1 base, and 7 bases lay outside the gene matches. CDR3 length: 16 residues. Looked up from germline, CDR1 is MGHDK and CDR2 is SYGVNS. The CDR3 spells CASSELRTSSTDTQYF. The CDR3 DNA follows: TGTGCCAGCAGTGAATTGCGGACTAGTTCAACAGATACGCAGTATTTT.

The chain has TRBV6-1 and TRBJ1-2; tentatively, D is TRBD1 (6 bases). The CDR3 is 15 amino acids. Trimming took off 6 bases at V and 0 bases at J, with 14 bases between the two ends. Germline V gene data show CDR1 as MNHNS and CDR2 as SASEGT. The CDR3 loop reads CASRLQGSTNYGYTF. CDR3 coding DNA: TGTGCCAGCAGGCTCCAGGGGTCTACTAACTATGGCTACACCTTC.

This sequence joins TRBV30 and TRBJ1-1; D not certain. V lost 5 bases and J 4 bases, leaving 8 bases between the germline ends. Germline V gene data show CDR1 as GTSNPN and CDR2 as SVGIG (reference sequence). The CDR3 consists of 11 residues. CDR3 sequence reads: CAWVEGTEAFF. The CDR3 coding sequence is TGTGCCTGGGTTGAAGGCACTGAAGCTTTCTTT.

V is TRBV19 and J is TRBJ2-7; D not certain. The CDR3 length is 15 residues. Trimming took 3 bases from V and 0 from J, leaving 12 bases between them. Germline V gene data show CDR1 as LNHDA and CDR2 as SQIVND (reference sequence). This chain's CDR3 is CASSMSMSHSYEQYF. CDR3 in DNA: TGTGCCAGTAGTATGAGCATGTCTCACTCCTACGAGCAGTACTTC.

The J gene is TRBJ1-1, the V gene TRBV5-1; 7 positions agree with TRBD1. This CDR3 is built from 14 residues. Trimming cost V 4 bases and J 3 bases; bases outside gene matches: 6. Per germline, CDR1 SGHRS and CDR2 YFSETQ. Here the CDR3 reads CASSPRGADTEAFF. The CDR3 DNA is TGCGCCAGCAGCCCCAGGGGGGCGGACACTGAAGCTTTCTTT. The full variable domain, in which reference TRBV5-1 and TRBJ1-1 provide the parts outside the CDR3, is KAGVTQTPRYLIKTRGQQVTLSCSPISGHRSVSWYQQTPGQGLQFLFEYFSETQRNKGNFPGRFSGRQFSNSRSEMNVSTLELGDSALYLCASSPRGADTEAFFGQGTRLTVV.

This chain links TRBV7-9 with TRBJ2-2; TRBD2 agrees at 15 bases. Trimming took 2 bases from V and 4 from J; bases not matched to a gene: 8. Germline loops: CDR1 SEHNR, CDR2 FQNEAQ (reference sequence). The CDR3 spans 19 residues. CDR3 sequence (DNA): TGTGCCAGCAGCTTACCAGGGACTAGCGGGAGGCCGGGCACCGGGGAGCTGTTTTTT. Amino acids: CASSLPGTSGRPGTGELFF.

This chain connects TRBV5-1 to TRBJ2-7, with 9 positions matching TRBD1. Unmatched junction bases numbered 1, after V lost 5 bases and J lost 1 base. The CDR3 spans 13 residues. Germline loops: CDR1 SGHRS, CDR2 YFSETQ. For the CDR3, the DNA is TGCGCCAGCAGGGACAGGGGTTCCTACGAGCAGTACTTC. Protein: CASRDRGSYEQYF.

The CDR3 coding sequence is TGTGCCAGCAGCCCTCAAGCCAGCGGGAGTTTCAATGAGCAGTTCTTC. It codes for CASSPQASGSFNEQFF. This chain connects TRBV5-4 to TRBJ2-1; 8 bases are shared with TRBD2. V was pared by 4 bases and J by 6 bases, with 12 bases of the junction left unmatched. Germline CDR1 and CDR2: SGHNT and YYREEE (reference sequence). The CDR3 covers 16 residues.